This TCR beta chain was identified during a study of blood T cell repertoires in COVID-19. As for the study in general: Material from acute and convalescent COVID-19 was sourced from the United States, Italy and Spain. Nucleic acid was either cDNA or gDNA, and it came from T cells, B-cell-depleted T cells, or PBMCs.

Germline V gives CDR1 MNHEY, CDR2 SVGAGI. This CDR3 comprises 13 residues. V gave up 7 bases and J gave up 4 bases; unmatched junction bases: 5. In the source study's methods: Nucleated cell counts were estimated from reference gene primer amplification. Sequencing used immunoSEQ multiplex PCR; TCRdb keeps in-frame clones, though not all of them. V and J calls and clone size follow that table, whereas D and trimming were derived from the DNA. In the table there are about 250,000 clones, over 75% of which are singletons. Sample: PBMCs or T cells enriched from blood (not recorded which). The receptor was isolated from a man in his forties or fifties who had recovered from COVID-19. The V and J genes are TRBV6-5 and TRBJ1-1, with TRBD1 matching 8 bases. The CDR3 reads CASTQGAATEAFF. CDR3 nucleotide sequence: TGTGCCAGCACCCAGGGGGCGGCCACTGAAGCTTTCTTT.